The 8 T cell receptor beta chains listed next were all sequenced from one sample in a study of molecular identifiers for immune sequencing clone quantification listed by TCRdb under 2018. Libraries were constructed by PCR. Sequencing was carried out with an Illumina MiSeq. TCRdb reprocessed the public reads (quality trimming at Q25 with fastp, clone calling with MiXCR) and kept in-frame beta chains. Rows with one shared CDR3 protein collapse into an entry with the most common genes and DNA. A total of just over 40,000 distinct CDR3 sequences appear in this sample, 18% of them only once. The ten largest make up about 7% of the sample. Sequencing was done on a sample of naive CD8+ T cells from blood, with Jurkat cell RNA spiked in. Read against the paper, the sample's cell subset or site label means: FACS-sorted CD8+CD4-CCR7+CD45RA+ naive T cells. Every receptor here comes from a human donor in good health. Some libraries in this study had Jurkat cell RNA spiked in.

This clonotype was detected many times. V is TRBV12-3 or TRBV12-4 and J is TRBJ2-1; D unclear. The CDR3 runs 11 residues. V gave up 3 bases and J gave up 4 bases, with 1 base separating them. As DNA, the CDR3 is TGTGCCAGCAGTTTTTACAATGAGCAGTTCTTC. Translated, it gives CASSFYNEQFF.

With respect to this clonotype: This may be a read error: a much more frequent sequence differs by one nucleotide. This chain connects TRBV9 to TRBJ2-3, with TRBD2 as a possible D gene (5 bases). This CDR3 region has 16 residues. Germline V gene data show CDR1 as SGDLS and CDR2 as YYNGEE. Trimming took off 0 bases at V and 4 bases at J, with 15 bases between the two ends. The CDR3 DNA follows: TGTGCCAGCAGCGTAGGCCTAGTGGGAGTGGCAGATACGCAGTATTTT. Amino acids: CASSVGLVGVADTQYF.

This clonotype was seen only a few times. This chain joins TRBV28 and TRBJ2-7, with D tentatively TRBD2 (5 bases). The CDR3 sequence is 12 residues long. CDR1 and CDR2 from the germline V gene are MDHEN and SYDVKM. V lost 6 bases, J lost 6 bases, and 12 bases lay in between. The CDR3: CASSYSRGEQYF. The CDR3 DNA is TGTGCCAGCAGCTATAGTCGGGGCGAGCAGTACTTC.

This clonotype was observed many times. The chain combines TRBV24-1 with TRBJ2-1, with 8 bases that match TRBD2. With V trimmed by 1 base and J by 8 bases, 0 bases remained unmatched. Germline V CDR1 and CDR2: KGHDR, SFDVKD. This CDR3 is 13 amino acids long. The CDR3 here is CATSDFGGDEQFF. In DNA, the CDR3 is TGTGCCACCAGTGATTTCGGGGGGGATGAGCAGTTCTTC.

With respect to this clonotype: A read error may be the cause here, since a much bigger clone is one base away. V usage is TRBV28 and J usage is TRBJ2-1, with D unresolved. The CDR3 is 15 amino acids. CDR1 is MDHEN, CDR2 SYDVKM, per germline. The CDR3 coding sequence is TGTGCCAGCAGTAGAGAGCCTACAACCTACAATGGGCAGTTCTTC. Translating gives CASSREPTTYNGQFF.

At least ten counts were recorded for this clonotype. The rearrangement uses TRBV7-2 and TRBJ2-7, with 7 bases lining up with TRBD1. The CDR3 covers 14 residues. Germline-derived CDR1 and CDR2 are SGHTA and FQGNSA. J was trimmed by 0 bases and V by 5 bases; bases with no gene match: 4. The chain's CDR3 is CASSPDRVSYEQYF. The DNA of the CDR3 is TGTGCCAGCAGCCCAGACAGGGTCTCCTACGAGCAGTACTTC.

CDR3 in DNA: TGTGCCAGCAGCCCCCGGACTAGTTGGGTAGATACGCAGTATTTT. This translates into CASSPRTSWVDTQYF. The chain is built from TRBV11-2 and TRBJ2-3; 7 nucleotides align to TRBD2. The ends lost 5 bases at V and 5 bases at J; junction bases unmatched: 10. The CDR3 extends over 15 amino acids. Germline CDR1 and CDR2: SGHAT and FQNNGV.

This clonotype showed up many times. V usage is TRBV24-1 and J usage is TRBJ2-2, with 7 bases lining up with TRBD2. Germline CDR1 and CDR2: KGHDR and SFDVKD. J was trimmed by 2 bases and V by 8 bases; bases with no gene match: 4. This CDR3 region has 14 residues. This CDR3 is CATTPGLNTGELFF. The CDR3 DNA reads as TGTGCCACCACTCCGGGACTAAACACCGGGGAGCTGTTTTTT.